This is a list of T cell receptor beta chains from one sample in a study of blood T cell repertoires in COVID-19. TCRdb's table, derived via immunoSEQ multiplex PCR, lists solely in-frame clones and lacks some. Among around 180,000 clones listed, approximately 80% were seen once. Sequencing used peripheral blood. These receptors were taken from a human donor in a cohort sampled during active COVID-19. Each CDR3 is given with its conserved first and last residue. Each record gives: clone size, V gene, J gene, D gene, CDR3 protein, CDR3 DNA. D genes are given only for firm matches. Not all rows give a size; the values are once, few, many and, for expanded clones, a class.

clone size: NA; V gene: TRBV27; J gene: TRBJ2-3; D gene: NA; CDR3 protein: CASRYSRGDTQYF; CDR3 DNA: TGTGCCAGCAGGTACTCACGGGGAGATACGCAGTATTTT
clone size: once; V gene: TRBV24-1; J gene: TRBJ1-5; D gene: NA; CDR3 protein: CATADGTYSNQPQHF; CDR3 DNA: TGTGCCACCGCTGACGGGACATATAGCAATCAGCCCCAGCATTTT
clone size: few; V gene: TRBV6-2/TRBV6-3; J gene: TRBJ2-7; D gene: TRBD2; CDR3 protein: CASRLASGGGAYEQYF; CDR3 DNA: TGTGCCAGCCGTTTAGCTAGCGGGGGAGGCGCCTACGAGCAGTACTTC
clone size: NA; V gene: TRBV7-2; J gene: TRBJ1-1; D gene: NA; CDR3 protein: CASSRGRNTEAFF; CDR3 DNA: TGTGCCAGCAGCCGGGGGAGGAACACTGAAGCTTTCTTT
clone size: NA; V gene: TRBV11-2; J gene: TRBJ2-7; D gene: TRBD1; CDR3 protein: CASSLAGQGLRNEQYF; CDR3 DNA: TGTGCCAGCAGCTTAGCCGGACAGGGGTTAAGGAACGAGCAGTACTTC
clone size: NA; V gene: TRBV2; J gene: TRBJ2-2; D gene: TRBD1; CDR3 protein: CASRGQGANTGELFF; CDR3 DNA: TGTGCCAGCAGGGGACAGGGAGCGAACACCGGGGAGCTGTTTTTT
clone size: NA; V gene: TRBV24-1; J gene: TRBJ2-1; D gene: TRBD2; CDR3 protein: CATSDEAGGSYNEQFF; CDR3 DNA: TGTGCCACCAGTGATGAGGCGGGAGGATCCTACAATGAGCAGTTCTTC
clone size: NA; V gene: TRBV3-1/TRBV3-2; J gene: TRBJ2-5; D gene: TRBD2; CDR3 protein: CASSQDSGSAGEGETQYF; CDR3 DNA: TGTGCCAGCAGCCAAGATTCCGGTTCGGCGGGAGAGGGAGAGACCCAGTACTTC
clone size: NA; V gene: TRBV4-1; J gene: TRBJ2-7; D gene: NA; CDR3 protein: CASSQPFEAYEQYF; CDR3 DNA: TGCGCCAGCAGCCAGCCCTTCGAGGCCTACGAGCAGTACTTC
clone size: NA; V gene: TRBV29-1; J gene: TRBJ2-7; D gene: TRBD1; CDR3 protein: CSGAGTGSEQYF; CDR3 DNA: TGCAGCGGGGCCGGGACAGGCAGCGAGCAGTACTTC
clone size: few; V gene: TRBV28; J gene: TRBJ1-4; D gene: NA; CDR3 protein: CASSLPGTNEKLFF; CDR3 DNA: TGTGCCAGCAGTCTCCCCGGGACTAATGAAAAACTGTTTTTT
clone size: NA; V gene: TRBV4-3; J gene: TRBJ2-3; D gene: TRBD2; CDR3 protein: CASSQDWTSLLTDTQYF; CDR3 DNA: TGCGCCAGCAGCCAAGATTGGACTAGCTTGTTAACAGATACGCAGTATTTT
clone size: NA; V gene: TRBV2; J gene: TRBJ1-5; D gene: NA; CDR3 protein: CASSEREGGGRQPQHF; CDR3 DNA: TGTGCCAGCAGTGAAAGGGAGGGAGGAGGGCGACAGCCCCAGCATTTT
clone size: NA; V gene: TRBV6-6; J gene: TRBJ2-6; D gene: NA; CDR3 protein: CASRATGSSGANVLTF; CDR3 DNA: TGTGCCAGCAGGGCAACAGGGAGCTCTGGGGCCAACGTCCTGACTTTC